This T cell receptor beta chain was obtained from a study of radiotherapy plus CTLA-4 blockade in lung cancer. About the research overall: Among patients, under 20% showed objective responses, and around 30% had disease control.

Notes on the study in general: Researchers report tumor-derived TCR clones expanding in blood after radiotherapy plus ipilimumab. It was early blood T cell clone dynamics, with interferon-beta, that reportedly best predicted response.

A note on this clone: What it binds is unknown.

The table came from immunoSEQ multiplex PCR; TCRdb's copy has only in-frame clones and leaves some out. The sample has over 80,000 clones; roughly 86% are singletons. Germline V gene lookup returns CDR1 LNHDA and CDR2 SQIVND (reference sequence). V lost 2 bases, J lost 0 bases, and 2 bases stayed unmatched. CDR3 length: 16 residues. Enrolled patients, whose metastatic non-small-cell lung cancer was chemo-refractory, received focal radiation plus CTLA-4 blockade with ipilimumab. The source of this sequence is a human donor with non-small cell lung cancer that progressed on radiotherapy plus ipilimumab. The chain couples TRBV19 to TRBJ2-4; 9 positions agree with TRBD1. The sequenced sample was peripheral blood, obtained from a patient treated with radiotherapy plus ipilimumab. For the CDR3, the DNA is TGTGCCAGTAGTATATGGGACAGGGAAGCCAAAAACATTCAGTACTTC. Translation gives CASSIWDREAKNIQYF.